This T cell receptor beta chain was observed in a study of cytomegalovirus exposure and HLA in healthy donors. Study context: The roughly 100 million unique TCR beta sequences, from about 179 million T cells, were found by an earlier analysis.

The PCR was carried out with 60 Vbeta primers and 13 Jbeta primers. Clones were read by immunoSEQ multiplex PCR, and TCRdb kept only the in-frame ones, dropping some. The sample holds approximately 220,000 clones; approximately 82% are singletons and the top ten take over 0.55%. Study-wide findings and caveats: Some V segments could not be told apart, so they were left out, TRBV6-2 and TRBV6-3 among them. Association of under 20,000 TCR beta sequences with HLA alleles was found at 0.05 false discovery rate in a later analysis. Some highly shared sequence variants likely arose as a pipeline artifact.

As concerns this clone: Its target is not known.

Germline CDR1 reads MNHEY; CDR2 reads SMNVEV (reference sequence). Trimming removed 5 bases from V and 6 bases from J, with 10 bases in between. CDR3 length: 12 amino acids. The TCR comes from a man between 18 and 35 years old in good health and CMV-seronegative. V and J are TRBV27 and TRBJ1-1; D ambiguous. The specimen sequenced was PBMCs. The CDR3 DNA sequence: TGTGCCAGCAGTCTGATCGGGTCTGAAGCTTTCTTT. As protein: CASSLIGSEAFF.